The present T cell receptor (beta chain) was sequenced within a study of T cells after yellow fever vaccination (dated by TCRdb to between 2017 and 2020). The study in broad terms: The SMART-Seq v4 Ultra Low Input RNA kit was used to prepare libraries from fractions with low cell numbers. Two healthy male donors, one aged 18 to 29 and one aged 30 to 39 years, made up the cohort. Blood was drawn at multiple timepoints before and after primary and secondary immunization, with bulk PBMC replicates and cell subsets isolated. To follow T-cell clones before and after primary and booster YFV17D yellow fever vaccination, bulk TCR alpha and beta repertoires were sequenced over time. The full study reports these points: A small share of clonotypes occurred in both CD4 and CD8 compartments, likely arising from convergent recombination. After the booster, most of the clones that had expanded following primary vaccination were detected again (almost 98% of CD4 and 80% to 90% of CD8), which suggests that memory was broadly maintained. Computational filtering was needed because FACS-sorted repertoires could contain abundant contaminating clonotypes from the bulk population. Compared with the primary T-cell response, the secondary T-cell response was faster but weaker, reaching its peak on day 5 rather than on day 15. The study included only a couple of donors, which limits how far the findings can be generalized.

According to the study, the label for this sample's treatment or condition signals: live attenuated yellow fever vaccine strain. At each blood-draw timepoint, two biological replicates of bulk PBMCs were collected. A standard Ficoll-Paque protocol was used to isolate PBMCs from peripheral blood. RNA was extracted with TriZol from bulk PBMCs, CD4 and CD8 fractions, and dextramer-positive and dextramer-negative fractions. Only a few counts were recorded for this clonotype. The antigen this receptor binds is unknown. Base qualities are missing; no much larger clone stands one base away. Relative to germline, V is missing 1 base and J is missing 4 bases, with 9 bases of the junction outside any gene match. The CDR3, from cysteine to phenylalanine, totals 16 residues. Just CDR3 DNA is preserved here, 48 bases in frame from base 1. CDR1 is given as SGHDT and CDR2 as YYEEEE, both from the germline V gene.

Sequencing relied on an Illumina NovaSeq 6000. Synthesis of TCR cDNA relied on 5'RACE template switching, a step that introduced a universal primer site along with unique molecular identifiers. cDNA synthesis was primed from both the TCR alpha and TCR beta constant segments. Two PCR steps were used to amplify libraries, with sample barcodes and sequencing adapters being added in the second step. Libraries were sequenced on Illumina HiSeq 2500 (2x100 bp) or NovaSeq (2x150 bp). From the authors' description of their analysis: MIGEC was used to demultiplex reads and collapse the reads into UMI consensus sequences, and MiXCR was used for V(D)J alignment. Using edgeR on replicate PBMC samples, clonotypes were called vaccine-responding if FDR was below 0.01 and the log2 fold change was above 5 up to day 15. Each bulk clonotype was labeled CD4 or CD8 based on which sequenced repertoire, CD4 or CD8, contained the clonotype at higher abundance. TCRdb took the public reads, trimmed them with fastp at Q25, ran MiXCR for clone calling and kept in-frame beta chains. Each entry merges the rows of one CDR3 protein and shows their most common DNA and genes. TCRdb, not the authors, supplied the V and J calls. The sample table records a few hundred thousand distinct CDR3 sequences; approximately 4.5% of these occur just once. The ten largest clones add up to roughly a fifth of the sample.

This sequence originates from a man in his late teens or twenties who received the YFV17D yellow fever vaccine. Sequenced here: PBMCs, sampled 15 days after the yellow fever booster vaccination. The chain joins TRBV5-6 to TRBJ1-1, and 8 bases in between align with TRBD1. The nucleotide sequence is TGTGCCAGCAGCTTGCCAGGGGGCAATTTGGCCACTGAAGCTTTCTTT. Translation gives CASSLPGGNLATEAFF. Here the CDR3 is joined to the reference TRBV5-6 and TRBJ1-1 genes, and the full variable domain is: DAGVTQSPTHLIKTRGQQVTLRCSPKSGHDTVSWYQQALGQGPQFIFQYYEEEERQRGNFPDRFSGHQFPNYSSELNVNALLLGDSALYLCASSLPGGNLATEAFFGQGTRLTVV.